A selection of T cell receptor beta chains follows, all from one sample in a study of blood T cell repertoires in COVID-19. The assay was immunoSEQ multiplex PCR, and TCRdb's table has in-frame clones only and misses some. The data show 250,000 to 300,000 clones, just under 90% seen once. The sequencing sample was made of peripheral blood. Every receptor here comes from a woman in her 30s with COVID-19, enrolled during active disease. Both conserved end residues are part of each CDR3. The D gene is left open where the match is weak. Clone size appears in some rows only: once, few, many, or a class for an expanded clone.

CDR3 protein: CASSSRQDQLEAFF
CDR3 DNA: TGTGCCAGCAGTTCCCGACAGGACCAACTAGAAGCTTTCTTT
V gene: TRBV6-6
D gene: .
J gene: TRBJ1-1
clone size: .

CDR3 protein: CASSLTSSGVHEQFF
CDR3 DNA: TGTGCCAGCAGCTTAACTTCTAGCGGGGTCCATGAGCAGTTCTTC
V gene: TRBV11-2
D gene: TRBD2
J gene: TRBJ2-1
clone size: .

CDR3 protein: CASSYSNRGTGELFF
CDR3 DNA: TGTGCCAGCAGTTACTCGAATCGGGGCACCGGGGAGCTGTTTTTT
V gene: TRBV6-5
D gene: .
J gene: TRBJ2-2
clone size: .

CDR3 protein: CASSPGTGVGGYTF
CDR3 DNA: TGTGCCAGCAGTCCCGGGACAGGGGTGGGTGGCTACACCTTC
V gene: TRBV28
D gene: TRBD1
J gene: TRBJ1-2
clone size: .

CDR3 protein: CASSQLYRGRTGELFF
CDR3 DNA: TGTGCCAGCAGCCAACTGTACAGGGGACGTACCGGGGAGCTGTTTTTT
V gene: TRBV3-1/TRBV3-2
D gene: TRBD1
J gene: TRBJ2-2
clone size: .

CDR3 protein: CASSLVRDTRPLGQFF
CDR3 DNA: TGTGCCAGCAGCTTAGTGAGGGACACACGGCCCCTCGGTCAGTTCTTC
V gene: TRBV7-9
D gene: .
J gene: TRBJ2-1
clone size: .

CDR3 protein: CASSQDTTSGNEQFF
CDR3 DNA: TGTGCCAGCAGCCAAGATACGACTTCGGGGAATGAGCAGTTCTTC
V gene: TRBV3-1/TRBV3-2
D gene: .
J gene: TRBJ2-1
clone size: once

CDR3 protein: CASRRAGEQYF
CDR3 DNA: TGTGCCAGCAGGCGAGCAGGGGAGCAGTACTTC
V gene: TRBV14
D gene: .
J gene: TRBJ2-7
clone size: .

CDR3 protein: CASSFFSTSGGATDTQYF
CDR3 DNA: TGTGCCAGCAGTTTCTTTTCTACTAGCGGGGGGGCAACAGATACGCAGTATTTT
V gene: TRBV27
D gene: TRBD2
J gene: TRBJ2-3
clone size: .

CDR3 protein: CSVEVGQVYGYTF
CDR3 DNA: TGCAGCGTTGAGGTCGGACAGGTCTATGGCTACACCTTC
V gene: TRBV29-1
D gene: TRBD1
J gene: TRBJ1-2
clone size: .

CDR3 protein: CASSPISVSWEYGYTF
CDR3 DNA: TGCGCCAGCAGCCCCATCTCGGTGTCATGGGAGTATGGCTACACCTTC
V gene: TRBV5-1
D gene: .
J gene: TRBJ1-2
clone size: .

CDR3 protein: CASSIGGTLGDEQYF
CDR3 DNA: TGTGCCAGTAGTATTGGGGGGACCCTGGGGGACGAGCAGTACTTC
V gene: TRBV19
D gene: .
J gene: TRBJ2-7
clone size: .

CDR3 protein: CASSSAETQYF
CDR3 DNA: TGTGCCAGCAGTTCCGCGGAGACCCAGTACTTC
V gene: TRBV7-8
D gene: .
J gene: TRBJ2-5
clone size: .

CDR3 protein: CASSPIGPRGRTSYEQYF
CDR3 DNA: TGTGCCAGCAGTCCCATCGGCCCGCGGGGACGGACCTCCTACGAGCAGTACTTC
V gene: TRBV6-6
D gene: .
J gene: TRBJ2-7
clone size: .

CDR3 protein: CASSPPGGAAEAFF
CDR3 DNA: TGTGCCAGCTCACCCCCGGGGGGGGCGGCTGAAGCTTTCTTT
V gene: TRBV18
D gene: .
J gene: TRBJ1-1
clone size: .

CDR3 protein: CASSIGGARSYEQYF
CDR3 DNA: TGTGCCAGCAGTATAGGGGGGGCGCGAAGCTACGAGCAGTACTTC
V gene: TRBV6-5
D gene: .
J gene: TRBJ2-7
clone size: once

CDR3 protein: CASSRTGGREKLFF
CDR3 DNA: TGTGCCAGCAGCAGGACAGGGGGACGGGAAAAACTGTTTTTT
V gene: TRBV28
D gene: TRBD1
J gene: TRBJ1-4
clone size: .

CDR3 protein: CASSFVSSYNSPLHF
CDR3 DNA: TGTGCCAGTTCCTTTGTGAGTTCCTATAATTCACCCCTCCACTTT
V gene: TRBV19
D gene: .
J gene: TRBJ1-6
clone size: .

CDR3 protein: CASSWDKGQPQHF
CDR3 DNA: TGTGCCAGTAGTTGGGACAAGGGCCAGCCCCAGCATTTT
V gene: TRBV19
D gene: .
J gene: TRBJ1-5
clone size: .

CDR3 protein: CASSPSATGFYGYTF
CDR3 DNA: TGTGCCAGTAGCCCATCGGCGACAGGGTTCTATGGCTACACCTTC
V gene: TRBV19
D gene: TRBD1
J gene: TRBJ1-2
clone size: .

CDR3 protein: CASRAWGQNYGYTF
CDR3 DNA: TGTGCCAGCAGGGCATGGGGACAGAACTATGGCTACACCTTC
V gene: TRBV6-6
D gene: TRBD1
J gene: TRBJ1-2
clone size: .

CDR3 protein: CASSLAEGYEQYF
CDR3 DNA: TGTGCCAGCAGCTTAGCCGAGGGCTACGAGCAGTACTTC
V gene: TRBV11-3
D gene: .
J gene: TRBJ2-7
clone size: .